These 12 T cell receptor beta chains came from one sample sequenced in a study of cytomegalovirus exposure and HLA in healthy donors. PCR employed 60 Vbeta and 13 Jbeta primers. Profiling relied on immunoSEQ multiplex PCR, and the TCRdb table lists in-frame clones only, not all of them. Here the sample spans tens of thousands of clones, about 60% being singletons. Input material: PBMCs. The receptors were gathered from a man aged 25-45 years in good health and CMV-seropositive.

The chain is built from TRBV29-1 and TRBJ2-5, with 7 bases that match TRBD2. In germline, CDR1 is SQVTM, CDR2 ANQGSEA. The junction had 14 bases not matched to a gene; V was cut back by 2 bases and J by 5 bases. This CDR3 contains 16 residues. The CDR3 spells CSVEPSSGGAWETQYF. CDR3 in DNA: TGCAGCGTTGAACCCTCTAGCGGAGGGGCGTGGGAGACCCAGTACTTC.

This clone has just a few counts. The V and J genes are TRBV5-6 and TRBJ2-3; TRBD2 aligns across 7 bases. The CDR3 is 13 amino acids. J was trimmed by 10 bases and V by 2 bases; bases with no gene match: 7. Germline V gene lookup returns CDR1 SGHDT and CDR2 YYEEEE. CDR3 protein: CASSLPSGRAQYF. The CDR3 DNA sequence: TGTGCCAGCAGCTTACCCTCAGGGAGGGCGCAGTATTTT.

Only a few counts were recorded for this clone. V is TRBV28 and J is TRBJ2-5; 8 nucleotides match TRBD2. The germline V gene encodes CDR1 MDHEN and CDR2 SYDVKM. The CDR3 totals 14 residues. V shed 4 bases and J 5 bases; nucleotides not matched to a gene: 6. The chain's CDR3 is CASSSGGGEETQYF. The CDR3, as DNA: TGTGCCAGCAGTTCGGGGGGGGGCGAGGAGACCCAGTACTTC. The full variable domain, in which reference TRBV28 and TRBJ2-5 provide the parts outside the CDR3, is DVKVTQSSRYLVKRTGEKVFLECVQDMDHENMFWYRQDPGLGLRLIYFSYDVKMKEKGDIPEGYSVSREKKERFSLILESASTNQTSMYLCASSSGGGEETQYFGPGTRLLVL.

This chain connects TRBV5-8 to TRBJ2-5, with a tentative D call TRBD1 (6 bases). V was clipped by 4 bases and J by 0 bases, with 16 bases between them. Germline values: CDR1 SGHTS, CDR2 YDEGEE. The CDR3 sequence is 16 residues long. The CDR3 spells CASSPHRDVYQETQYF. In nucleotides, the CDR3 is TGTGCCAGCAGCCCCCACAGGGACGTGTACCAAGAGACCCAGTACTTC.

This clone appeared once. This chain links TRBV4-1 with TRBJ2-5; 9 bases line up with TRBD1. CDR3 size: 17 residues. With V trimmed by 1 base and J by 4 bases, 10 bases remained unmatched. Germline V gene lookup returns CDR1 MGHRA and CDR2 YSYEKL. The CDR3 here is CASSQAANRGLRETQYF. The DNA of the CDR3 is TGCGCCAGCAGCCAAGCGGCTAACAGGGGGCTAAGAGAGACCCAGTACTTC.

A word on this clone: This same CDR3 is encoded by further DNA sequences in the sample. This chain links TRBV27 with TRBJ1-5, with D perhaps TRBD1 (5 bases). This CDR3 is built from 13 residues. V gave up 6 bases and J gave up 5 bases, with 11 bases separating them. Germline CDR1 MNHEY, CDR2 SMNVEV (reference sequence). The CDR3 coding sequence is TGTGCCAGCAGCCTCCGACAGCATCAGCCCCAGCATTTT. It encodes CASSLRQHQPQHF.

The rearrangement uses TRBV25-1 and TRBJ2-7; no reliable D call. V lost 3 bases and J lost 4, with 7 bases in between. The CDR3 runs 12 residues. Germline-derived CDR1 and CDR2 are MGHDK and SYGVNS. In nucleotides, the CDR3 is TGTGCCAGCAGTGAGAACTTATACGAGCAGTACTTC. Translation gives CASSENLYEQYF.

The CDR3 spells CASSEADMSSYEQYF. CDR3 DNA sequence: TGTGCCAGCAGTGAAGCAGATATGAGCTCCTACGAGCAGTACTTC. The genes are TRBV6-1 and TRBJ2-7; D unresolved. The CDR3 length is 15 residues. V was clipped by 0 bases and J by 0 bases, with 9 bases between them. Germline values: CDR1 MNHNS, CDR2 SASEGT.

This rearrangement joins TRBV29-1 to TRBJ1-5; no definite D call. Germline lookup yields CDR1 SQVTM and CDR2 ANQGSEA. CDR3 length: 13 amino acids. The germline V and J ends were trimmed by 7 bases and 3 bases, with 13 bases remaining between them. The CDR3 spells CSASDGLNQPQHF. Written as DNA, the CDR3 is TGCAGCGCCAGCGACGGTCTCAATCAGCCCCAGCATTTT.

V gene TRBV11-2 combines with J gene TRBJ2-5; TRBD1 aligns across 7 bases. The CDR3 is made up of 15 amino acids. V trimming: 1 base; J trimming: 2 bases; junction bases outside the gene matches: 4. Germline V gene data show CDR1 as SGHAT and CDR2 as FQNNGV. The CDR3 sequence: CASSLAGTEQETQYF. CDR3 sequence (DNA): TGTGCCAGCAGCTTAGCGGGGACAGAGCAAGAGACCCAGTACTTC.

There are a few counts of this clone. This sequence joins TRBV28 and TRBJ1-1, with TRBD1 as a possible D gene (6 bases). The CDR3 length is 15 residues. The germline V gene encodes CDR1 MDHEN and CDR2 SYDVKM. Trimming removed 5 bases at V and 1 base at J, with 14 bases between. CDR3 nucleotide sequence: TGTGCCAGCAGTAAAAATCAGGGGTGGAACACTGAAGCTTTCTTT. Residues: CASSKNQGWNTEAFF.

This clone was counted a few times. The chain recombines TRBV5-6 with TRBJ1-6; D call uncertain. With 0 bases removed from V and 8 bases from J, the gap between germline ends came to 9 bases. Germline values: CDR1 SGHDT, CDR2 YYEEEE. The CDR3 spans 14 residues. The CDR3 DNA is TGTGCCAGCAGCTTGGGCCAGGAAGATTCACCCCTCCACTTT. It encodes CASSLGQEDSPLHF.